These 29 T cell receptor beta chains came from one sample sequenced in a study of T cell responses to AZD1222 COVID-19 vaccine. TCRdb keeps only in-frame clones here, not all; method: immunoSEQ multiplex PCR. The data contain over 75,000 clones, more than 75% of them singletons. The material was peripheral blood, obtained on day 0 of AZD1222 vaccination. Receptors were obtained from an adult in good health.

This clone was detected only a few times. This rearrangement joins TRBV27 to TRBJ2-7; 13 nucleotides align to TRBD2. CDR1 is MNHEY and CDR2 is SMNVEV in the germline V gene (reference sequence). The ends lost 4 bases at V and 3 bases at J; junction bases unmatched: 6. The CDR3 totals 16 residues. CDR3 protein: CASSYGGLAGDYEQYF. CDR3 sequence (DNA): TGTGCCAGCAGTTACGGAGGACTAGCGGGAGACTACGAGCAGTACTTC.

The V gene is TRBV4-1, the J gene TRBJ2-7, with unresolved D. The germline V gene encodes CDR1 MGHRA and CDR2 YSYEKL. The germline V and J ends were trimmed by 4 bases and 1 base, with 8 bases remaining between them. The CDR3 extends over 13 amino acids. DNA of the CDR3: TGCGCCAGCAGCCTCCGTCCATCCTACGAGCAGTACTTC. Protein sequence: CASSLRPSYEQYF.

The chain joins TRBV27 to TRBJ2-7; the D gene is possibly TRBD1 (6 bases). The V end lost 3 bases, the J end lost 3 bases, and 21 bases lay between the germline ends. CDR3 length equals 17 residues. CDR1 is MNHEY and CDR2 is SMNVEV in the germline V gene (reference sequence). DNA of the CDR3: TGTGCCAGCAGTTTGATCTCTCCGGAAGGACAGTTCTACGAGCAGTACTTC. Translating gives CASSLISPEGQFYEQYF.

J is TRBJ2-1 and V is TRBV5-5; a weak D match, TRBD2 (5 bases). The CDR3 runs 14 residues. V gave up 0 bases and J gave up 8 bases, with 12 bases separating them. Germline CDR1 and CDR2: SGHKS and YYEKEE (reference sequence). CDR3 sequence: CASSLARERDEQFF. In DNA, the CDR3 is TGTGCCAGCAGCTTGGCGAGGGAGAGGGATGAGCAGTTCTTC.

This clone showed up just a few times. The V and J genes are TRBV9 and TRBJ1-3; TRBD1 might be the D (6 bases). Germline V gene lookup returns CDR1 SGDLS and CDR2 YYNGEE. Deletions cut 4 bases from V and 4 bases from J, with 18 bases between. This CDR3 is 16 amino acids long. The CDR3 DNA reads as TGTGCCAGCAGCACCCTGGGACAACAGAGCGGAAACACCATATATTTT. Amino acids: CASSTLGQQSGNTIYF.

V and J are TRBV29-1 and TRBJ2-7; possible D gene TRBD1, 6 bases. CDR1 SQVTM and CDR2 ANQGSEA come from the germline V gene. The CDR3 loop spans 13 amino acids. V lost 3 bases and J 0 bases, leaving 9 bases between the germline ends. In DNA, the CDR3 is TGCAGCGTTGACGGGACATCCTCCTACGAGCAGTACTTC. Protein product: CSVDGTSSYEQYF.

The chain links TRBV19 to TRBJ1-2; D may be TRBD1 (6 bases). Germline CDR1 and CDR2: LNHDA and SQIVND (reference sequence). The length of the CDR3 is 16 residues. V lost 4 bases to trimming and J lost 5 bases, with 20 bases between them. The CDR3 region has the DNA TGTGCCAGTAGTAGGTCGGGTACGGGGGCACGGTATGGCTACACCTTC. It specifies CASSRSGTGARYGYTF.

The chain couples TRBV12-3 or TRBV12-4 to TRBJ1-2; D is unclear. V was cut by 0 bases and J by 7 bases, with 6 bases left in between. The CDR3 covers 12 residues. The CDR3 protein is CASSLARGGYTF. The CDR3 coding sequence is TGTGCCAGCAGTTTAGCGAGAGGTGGCTACACCTTC.

The CDR3 here is CASRWGTGANYGYTF. In DNA form, the CDR3 reads TGTGCCAGCAGATGGGGGACGGGAGCTAACTATGGCTACACCTTC. The chain combines TRBV5-5 with TRBJ1-2, with D perhaps matching TRBD1 (5 bases). V gave up 5 bases and J gave up 0 bases, with 14 bases separating them. Germline loops: CDR1 SGHKS, CDR2 YYEKEE (reference sequence). There are 15 residues in the CDR3.

The chain couples TRBV12-3 or TRBV12-4 to TRBJ1-3; D gene ambiguous. Trimming took off 6 bases at V and 10 bases at J, with 10 bases between the two ends. CDR3 size: 11 residues. The CDR3 DNA reads TGTGCCAGCAGCCGTGGGGTTACCATATATTTT. Protein sequence: CASSRGVTIYF.

The chain joins TRBV11-1 to TRBJ1-2; 11 bases agree with TRBD1. The CDR3 sequence is 16 residues long. The germline CDR1 and CDR2 sequences are SGHAT and FQDESV (reference sequence). The J segment lost 2 bases and the V segment lost 4 bases, leaving 6 bases of the junction unmatched. For the CDR3, the DNA is TGTGCCAGCAGCTCGAGCGGACAGGGGGCCAACTATGGCTACACCTTC. This codes for CASSSSGQGANYGYTF.

This sequence joins TRBV3-1 (or the pseudogene TRBV3-2) and TRBJ1-1; D not certain. Per the germline V gene, CDR1 is LGHDT and CDR2 is YNNKEL (reference sequence). The CDR3 consists of 16 residues. Trimming pared 4 bases from V and 1 base from J, leaving 16 bases between. The CDR3 sequence: CASSPEGRRTNTEAFF. DNA for the CDR3: TGTGCCAGCAGCCCTGAAGGGAGACGGACGAACACTGAAGCTTTCTTT.

The rearrangement uses TRBV7-9 and TRBJ2-5; the match to TRBD1 covers 10 bases. The germline CDR1 and CDR2 sequences are SEHNR and FQNEAQ (reference sequence). Trimming removed 11 bases from V and 4 bases from J; junction bases left unmatched: 7. This CDR3 has 13 amino acids. In DNA form, the CDR3 reads TGTGCCGCAGGACAGGGGGTTGGAGAGACCCAGTACTTC. Residues: CAAGQGVGETQYF.

V and J are TRBV27 and TRBJ1-2, with a weak D call TRBD1 (5 bases). This CDR3 comprises 12 residues. V was shortened by 10 bases and J by 2 bases, with 11 bases between the two germline ends. Per the germline V gene, CDR1 is MNHEY and CDR2 is SMNVEV (reference sequence). The CDR3 nucleotides are TGTGCCACCAGGGAAACCAACTATGGCTACACCTTC. The encoded protein is CATRETNYGYTF.

This clone turned up a few times. The chain combines TRBV2 with TRBJ2-3; 8 nucleotides align to TRBD1. The CDR3 covers 15 residues. The germline V gene has CDR1 SNHLY and CDR2 FYNNEI. Trimming removed 5 bases from V and 4 bases from J; junction bases left unmatched: 8. As DNA, the CDR3 is TGTGCCAGCAGTCCCGGACAGGGTGAATCAGATACGCAGTATTTT. This sequence encodes CASSPGQGESDTQYF.

The genes are TRBV5-1 and TRBJ2-5; tentatively, D is TRBD1 or TRBD2 (5 bases each). Germline-derived CDR1 and CDR2 are SGHRS and YFSETQ. The CDR3 totals 15 residues. V lost 3 bases and J lost 2, with 14 bases in between. In nucleotides, the CDR3 is TGCGCCAGCAGCTCCGGAGGACACCTTCAAGAGACCCAGTACTTC. It encodes CASSSGGHLQETQYF.

The J gene is TRBJ1-5, the V gene TRBV3-1 (or the pseudogene TRBV3-2); weak D call: TRBD1 (6 bases). The CDR3 loop spans 14 amino acids. V lost 4 bases to trimming and J lost 6 bases, with 13 bases between them. Germline CDR1 reads LGHDT; CDR2 reads YNNKEL (reference sequence). This CDR3 is CASSPREQGQPQHF. The CDR3 region has the DNA TGTGCCAGCAGCCCCCGGGAACAGGGTCAGCCCCAGCATTTT.

As for this clone: An end of the junction differs from the germline gene, which may be a read error. The genes are TRBV2 and TRBJ1-1, with D possibly matching TRBD1 (5 bases). CDR1 is SNHLY, CDR2 FYNNEI, per germline. The CDR3 is 15 residues long. The CDR3: CARSAGGGSGTEAFF. DNA of the CDR3: TGTGCCCGCAGTGCCGGGGGGGGGTCGGGCACTGAAGCTTTCTTT.

This sequence joins TRBV4-1 and TRBJ2-7, with D perhaps given as TRBD1 or TRBD2 (5 bases each). The CDR3 totals 15 residues. The germline V gene has CDR1 MGHRA and CDR2 YSYEKL. V was trimmed by 2 bases and J by 3 bases, leaving 14 bases between them. CDR3 sequence reads: CASSQPWDRDYEQYF. The CDR3 bases are TGCGCCAGCAGCCAACCGTGGGACCGAGACTACGAGCAGTACTTC.

The rearrangement uses TRBV28 and TRBJ1-1; 10 nucleotides align to TRBD1. After removal of 5 bases from V and 2 bases from J, the junction contained 5 bases not matched to a gene. This CDR3 spans 15 amino acids. CDR1 and CDR2 (germline): MDHEN, SYDVKM. In DNA form, the CDR3 reads TGTGCCAGCAGTCCAGGGGACAGGGGAAACACTGAAGCTTTCTTT. It is translated as CASSPGDRGNTEAFF. The full variable domain, in which reference TRBV28 and TRBJ1-1 provide the parts outside the CDR3, is DVKVTQSSRYLVKRTGEKVFLECVQDMDHENMFWYRQDPGLGLRLIYFSYDVKMKEKGDIPEGYSVSREKKERFSLILESASTNQTSMYLCASSPGDRGNTEAFFGQGTRLTVV.

The chain links TRBV6-5 to TRBJ2-7; 7 bases are shared with TRBD2. Germline CDR1 and CDR2: MNHEY and SVGAGI. The V gene end was trimmed by 4 bases and the J gene end by 4 bases; junction bases not matched to a gene: 7. The CDR3 covers 14 residues. The CDR3: CASSSKGLPYEQYF. The CDR3 coding sequence is TGTGCCAGCAGTTCCAAGGGACTACCATACGAGCAGTACTTC.

This clone was observed once. This chain uses TRBV7-2 with TRBJ1-5; a possible D gene is TRBD1 (5 bases). The CDR3 is 14 residues long. V was shortened by 5 bases and J by 4 bases, with 12 bases between the two germline ends. The germline CDR1 and CDR2 sequences are SGHTA and FQGNSA. The CDR3 nucleotides read TGTGCCAGCAGCCGTACCCAGGGAAATCAGCCCCAGCATTTT. Translation: CASSRTQGNQPQHF.

The CDR3 bases are TGTGCCAGCAGCTTAGTGATTAATGAGCAGTTCTTC. This gives the protein CASSLVINEQFF. The chain is built from TRBV7-2 and TRBJ2-1; D is ambiguous. The V gene's germline CDR1 is SGHTA and CDR2 FQGNSA. CDR3 size: 12 residues. V lost 1 base to trimming and J lost 7 bases, with 5 bases between them.

The chain combines TRBV29-1 with TRBJ1-1; D call uncertain. CDR3 length: 13 amino acids. Germline V gene data show CDR1 as SQVTM and CDR2 as ANQGSEA. Deletions cut 3 bases from V and 5 bases from J, with 13 bases between. The CDR3 region is CSVDEFGGTEAFF. The CDR3, as DNA: TGCAGCGTTGATGAATTCGGTGGGACTGAAGCTTTCTTT.

The rearrangement uses TRBV30 and TRBJ1-2, with a tentative D call TRBD1 (6 bases). Between the trimmed V and J ends, which lost 4 bases and 0 bases, there was a span of 21 bases. The CDR3 runs to 17 residues. Germline CDR1 reads GTSNPN; CDR2 reads SVGIG (reference sequence). In DNA, the CDR3 is TGTGCCTGGAATCTTCCCCCGGACAGACGAACTAACTATGGCTACACCTTC. Its protein product is CAWNLPPDRRTNYGYTF.

In nucleotides, the CDR3 is TGCGCCAGCAGCCGGGAGGGACAGGGGGCGTCTGGGGCCAACGTCCTGACTTTC. This sequence encodes CASSREGQGASGANVLTF. The chain is built from TRBV4-1 and TRBJ2-6; 12 bases are a match to TRBD1. Germline V gene data show CDR1 as MGHRA and CDR2 as YSYEKL. Losses at the gene ends were 4 bases for V and 1 base for J; bases not matched to a gene: 5. The CDR3 loop spans 18 amino acids.

V usage is TRBV18 and J usage is TRBJ2-7; 10 positions match TRBD1. The V gene's germline CDR1 is KGHSH and CDR2 LQKENI. The CDR3 runs 14 residues. V trimming: 2 bases; J trimming: 6 bases; junction bases outside the gene matches: 4. CDR3 amino acids: CASSPGTGVSEQYF. CDR3 DNA sequence: TGTGCCAGCTCACCAGGGACAGGGGTCTCCGAGCAGTACTTC.

The chain uses TRBV9 and TRBJ2-2, with 9 bases identical to TRBD2. The CDR3 spans 16 residues. V lost 6 bases, J lost 5 bases, and 11 bases stayed unmatched. Germline V gives CDR1 SGDLS, CDR2 YYNGEE. CDR3 DNA: TGTGCCAGCACCCCAGTTGGGCTAGCGGGGACCGGGGAGCTGTTTTTT. It codes for CASTPVGLAGTGELFF.

This clone was detected a few times. V is TRBV7-2 and J is TRBJ2-5; no clear D gene. The V gene lost 6 bases and the J gene lost 1 base, with 18 bases spanning the gap. The CDR3 has 16 residues. CDR1 is SGHTA and CDR2 is FQGNSA in the germline V gene. CDR3 coding DNA: TGTGCCAGCAGAGCCGGTGGAGCAGCTTTCCAAGAGACCCAGTACTTC. Translation: CASRAGGAAFQETQYF.